Below, 16 T cell receptor beta chains from the same sample are listed, as sequenced in a study of graft-versus-host responses after intestinal transplantation. Their cognate antigens are unknown. TCRdb's table, derived via immunoSEQ multiplex PCR, lists solely in-frame clones and lacks some. The data contain about 120,000 clones, 90% of them singletons. This sample comprised unstimulated CD4+ T cells sorted from spleen or lymph node cells, obtained before intestinal transplant. Receptors originate from a human donor who received an intestinal transplant.

The chain carries TRBV5-1 and TRBJ1-4; 7 nucleotides line up with TRBD1. J was trimmed by 6 bases and V by 4 bases; bases with no gene match: 6. From germline, CDR1 is SGHRS and CDR2 YFSETQ. This CDR3 has 14 residues. The CDR3 DNA reads as TGCGCCAGCAGCCCTGGGACAGTGGATGAAAAACTGTTTTTT. Translated, it gives CASSPGTVDEKLFF.

The gene calls are TRBV7-2 and TRBJ2-2; 7 bases map to TRBD1. The V and J ends lost 7 bases and 3 bases, in that order; junction bases with no gene match: 2. Germline lookup yields CDR1 SGHTA and CDR2 FQGNSA. This CDR3 has 13 amino acids. The CDR3 loop is CASNRGHTGELFF. The CDR3 nucleotides are TGTGCCAGCAACAGGGGACACACCGGGGAGCTGTTTTTT.

CDR3 sequence (DNA): TGTGCCACCTCGTCGGTACAGGGGGTACGGCAGCCCCAGCATTTT. Protein sequence: CATSSVQGVRQPQHF. V gene TRBV15 combines with J gene TRBJ1-5, with 8 bases aligning to TRBD1. Germline CDR1 is LNHNV and CDR2 is YYDKDF (reference sequence). The CDR3 sequence is 15 residues long. With 8 bases clipped from V and 7 bases from J, the junction kept 13 bases outside the gene matches.

V gene TRBV30 combines with J gene TRBJ2-2; 8 bases fit TRBD2. The CDR3 is made up of 14 amino acids. Germline CDR1 GTSNPN, CDR2 SVGIG (reference sequence). J was trimmed by 4 bases and V by 1 base; bases with no gene match: 2. For the CDR3, the DNA is TGTGCCTGGAGTGCAGGACTAGCCACCGGGGAGCTGTTTTTT. Protein product: CAWSAGLATGELFF.

The chain combines TRBV7-3 with TRBJ2-1; no reliable D call. The CDR3 totals 13 residues. The germline gives CDR1 SGHTA, CDR2 FQGTGA. Trimming removed 8 bases from V and 0 bases from J, with 8 bases in between. The DNA for the CDR3 is TGTGCCAGCGGGCTGAGCTCCTACAATGAGCAGTTCTTC. Protein sequence: CASGLSSYNEQFF.

The rearrangement uses TRBV28 and TRBJ2-1; TRBD2 aligns across 12 bases. Germline V gene lookup returns CDR1 MDHEN and CDR2 SYDVKM. The length of the CDR3 is 15 residues. V was clipped by 2 bases and J by 9 bases; unmatched bases: 5. This CDR3 is CASSLLAGGFPEQFF. The CDR3 nucleotides are TGTGCCAGCAGTTTACTAGCGGGAGGGTTCCCTGAGCAGTTCTTC.

This clone was observed a few times. The CDR3 region is CAWVRGQSSYEQYF. DNA for the CDR3: TGTGCCTGGGTACGGGGACAGAGCTCCTACGAGCAGTACTTC. This chain connects TRBV30 to TRBJ2-7, with 7 bases identical to TRBD1. V shed 5 bases, J shed 0 bases, and the junction held 7 bases outside the gene matches. This CDR3 is built from 14 residues. Germline V gives CDR1 GTSNPN, CDR2 SVGIG (reference sequence). The variable domain in full, completed from reference TRBV30 and TRBJ2-7, reads SQTIHQWPATLVQPVGSPLSLECTVEGTSNPNLYWYRQAAGRGLQLLFYSVGIGQISSEVPQNLSASRPQDRQFILSSKKLLLSDSGFYLCAWVRGQSSYEQYFGPGTRLTVT.

This sequence joins TRBV7-8 and TRBJ1-1, with TRBD1 matching 12 bases. V trimming: 5 bases; J trimming: 6 bases; junction bases outside the gene matches: 10. The CDR3 covers 16 residues. Germline CDR1 SGHVS, CDR2 FQNEAQ. The CDR3, as DNA: TGTGCCAGCAGCAACCGGGACAGGGGGCGATCCGCTGAAGCTTTCTTT. Protein sequence: CASSNRDRGRSAEAFF.

The chain uses TRBV11-3 and TRBJ1-3, with no clear D. V was clipped by 3 bases and J by 5 bases, with 14 bases between them. The germline V gene encodes CDR1 SGHNT and CDR2 YENEEA. This CDR3 has 15 amino acids. CDR3 nucleotide sequence: TGTGCCAGCAGCTTCGGGTCTGAGGAAAGAAACACCATATATTTT. Residues: CASSFGSEERNTIYF.

The CDR3 sequence: CASSFGSTGSYEQYF. CDR3 coding DNA: TGTGCCAGCAGTTTCGGGAGTACCGGCAGTTACGAGCAGTACTTC. The chain is built from TRBV6-5 and TRBJ2-7; a possible D gene is TRBD2 (6 bases). V was shortened by 4 bases and J by 4 bases, with 17 bases between the two germline ends. CDR3 length: 15 residues. The germline CDR1 and CDR2 sequences are MNHEY and SVGAGI.

Of note for this clone: The same CDR3 can be traced to other DNA sequences in this sample. This sequence joins TRBV28 and TRBJ1-1; 8 bases are shared with TRBD1. CDR3 length: 15 amino acids. J lost 3 bases, V lost 3 bases, and 6 bases had no gene match. Germline lookup yields CDR1 MDHEN and CDR2 SYDVKM. The CDR3 DNA follows: TGTGCCAGCAGTTTCCTGGACAGGGCGGACACTGAAGCTTTCTTT. This translates into CASSFLDRADTEAFF.

Here the CDR3 reads CASGLVSQGVPSYEQYF. The CDR3 coding sequence is TGTGCTAGTGGTTTGGTATCGCAGGGGGTCCCCTCCTACGAGCAGTACTTC. The chain employs TRBV12-5 and TRBJ2-7; 7 nucleotides match TRBD1. This CDR3 has 17 residues. The junction had 8 bases not matched to a gene; V was cut back by 0 bases and J by 0 bases. Germline values: CDR1 LGHNT, CDR2 FRNRAP.

V is TRBV28 and J is TRBJ2-7; TRBD1 agrees at 7 bases. CDR3 length: 15 amino acids. Losses at the gene ends were 5 bases for V and 1 base for J; bases not matched to a gene: 8. Germline V gene data show CDR1 as MDHEN and CDR2 as SYDVKM. This CDR3 reads CASSPWTGHSYEQYF. CDR3 DNA: TGTGCCAGCAGTCCGTGGACAGGTCATTCCTACGAGCAGTACTTC.

The rearrangement links TRBV11-2 to TRBJ2-2; perhaps TRBD2 as D (5 bases). Per the germline V gene, CDR1 is SGHAT and CDR2 is FQNNGV. The CDR3 has 16 residues. The V gene lost 4 bases and the J gene lost 1 base, with 13 bases spanning the gap. The CDR3 DNA reads TGTGCCAGCAGCTCACCCTGGACTGGGAACACCGGGGAGCTGTTTTTT. Its protein is CASSSPWTGNTGELFF.

The V gene is TRBV11-2, the J gene TRBJ1-2, with a weak D call TRBD1 (6 bases). The CDR3 loop spans 15 amino acids. Germline assignment: CDR1 SGHAT and CDR2 FQNNGV. V was clipped by 3 bases and J by 3 bases, with 14 bases between them. CDR3 DNA sequence: TGTGCCAGCAGCTTCCTCGAGACAGGACACTATGGCTACACCTTC. This codes for CASSFLETGHYGYTF.

The gene calls are TRBV6-5 and TRBJ1-3; no definite D call. Germline CDR1 reads MNHEY; CDR2 reads SVGAGI. The V and J ends lost 6 bases and 1 base respectively, with 7 bases between them. This CDR3 has 13 residues. Here the CDR3 reads CASSRQSGNTIYF. The CDR3 region has the DNA TGTGCCAGCAGCCGACAATCTGGAAACACCATATATTTT.